The rows below give T cell receptor beta chains drawn from one sample of a study of cytomegalovirus exposure and HLA in healthy donors. TCRdb keeps only in-frame clones here, not all; method: immunoSEQ multiplex PCR. The table shows approximately 270,000 clones, with just over 85% occurring only once. Source material: PBMCs. The receptors shown here come from a woman between 18 and 30 years old in good health and CMV-seronegative. Each CDR3 is given with its conserved first and last residue. D genes are given only for firm matches. Some rows mark clone size as missing; the rest say once, few, many or name a class of expanded clone.

d_gene: .; j_gene: TRBJ1-2; v_gene: TRBV10-3; abundance: once; len: 14; CDR3nt: TGTGCCATCAATCCGACAGGTCCTGTCTCGGGCTACACCTTC; CDR3aa: CAINPTGPVSGYTF
d_gene: TRBD2; j_gene: TRBJ2-6; v_gene: TRBV27; abundance: .; len: 21; CDR3nt: TGTGCCAGCAGTTTACGCCCCCTTGGACTAGCGGGAGTCTATGGGGCCAACGTCCTGACTTTC; CDR3aa: CASSLRPLGLAGVYGANVLTF
d_gene: .; j_gene: TRBJ2-1; v_gene: TRBV27; abundance: .; len: 13; CDR3nt: TGTGCCAGCAGACCAGGGAATTACAATGAGCAGTTCTTC; CDR3aa: CASRPGNYNEQFF
d_gene: TRBD2; j_gene: TRBJ2-3; v_gene: TRBV4-1; abundance: .; len: 17; CDR3nt: TGCGCCAGCAGCCAAGATTTGGTAGCGGGAGATGCAGATACGCAGTATTTT; CDR3aa: CASSQDLVAGDADTQYF
d_gene: .; j_gene: TRBJ1-2; v_gene: TRBV29-1; abundance: .; len: 12; CDR3nt: TGCAGCGTCGACGGGTTCAACTATGGCTACACCTTC; CDR3aa: CSVDGFNYGYTF
d_gene: TRBD1; j_gene: TRBJ2-7; v_gene: TRBV5-1; abundance: .; len: 18; CDR3nt: TGCGCCAGCAGCTTGCGCTCGCTGGACAGGGGAGGAAGCCACGAGCAGTACTTC; CDR3aa: CASSLRSLDRGGSHEQYF
d_gene: TRBD1; j_gene: TRBJ2-2; v_gene: TRBV5-4; abundance: .; len: 14; CDR3nt: TGTGCCACCGGACAGGGGGTCATTGGCGGGGAGCTGTTTTTT; CDR3aa: CATGQGVIGGELFF
d_gene: .; j_gene: TRBJ2-7; v_gene: TRBV4-1; abundance: .; len: 16; CDR3nt: TGCGCCAGCAGCCAAGAAGTTGGGACACCGTCCTACGAGCAGTACTTC; CDR3aa: CASSQEVGTPSYEQYF
d_gene: .; j_gene: TRBJ1-2; v_gene: TRBV7-2; abundance: .; len: 17; CDR3nt: TGTGCCAGCATCGTCCGGGGTCAGCGCGCCTCCCTCTATGGCTACACCTTC; CDR3aa: CASIVRGQRASLYGYTF
d_gene: .; j_gene: TRBJ1-1; v_gene: TRBV4-1; abundance: .; len: 14; CDR3nt: TGCGCCAGCAGCCAAAGCAACTTGAACACTGAAGCTTTCTTT; CDR3aa: CASSQSNLNTEAFF
d_gene: TRBD1; j_gene: TRBJ1-5; v_gene: TRBV7-6; abundance: .; len: 16; CDR3nt: TGTGCCAGCAGCTGGACAGGGGGCTTGAGCAATCAGCCCCAGCATTTT; CDR3aa: CASSWTGGLSNQPQHF
d_gene: .; j_gene: TRBJ1-2; v_gene: TRBV7-9; abundance: .; len: 12; CDR3nt: TGTGCCAGCAGCTTCCAGGGTACTGGCTACACCTTC; CDR3aa: CASSFQGTGYTF
d_gene: .; j_gene: TRBJ1-2; v_gene: TRBV2; abundance: .; len: 12; CDR3nt: TGTGCCAGCGGTGGCGGTAACTATGGCTACACCTTC; CDR3aa: CASGGGNYGYTF
d_gene: TRBD2; j_gene: TRBJ2-1; v_gene: TRBV5-1; abundance: .; len: 18; CDR3nt: TGCGCCAGCAGCTTTCTAGCGGGCAGAGGCTTTAATGTGGATGAGCAGTTCTTC; CDR3aa: CASSFLAGRGFNVDEQFF
d_gene: .; j_gene: TRBJ1-2; v_gene: TRBV30; abundance: few; len: 12; CDR3nt: TGTGCCTCAGAGCGGGTTTACTATGGCTACACCTTC; CDR3aa: CASERVYYGYTF
d_gene: TRBD1; j_gene: TRBJ2-5; v_gene: TRBV6-5; abundance: .; len: 15; CDR3nt: TGTGCCAGCAGTTTAAGGCAACAGGGGAGAGAGACCCAGTACTTC; CDR3aa: CASSLRQQGRETQYF